This paragraph reports one T cell receptor (beta chain). This specimen comes from a study of blood T cell repertoires in COVID-19. Study-wide background: Both acute and convalescent COVID-19 samples were obtained from the United States, Italy and Spain.

CDR1 MNHNY and CDR2 SVGAGI come from the germline V gene (reference sequence). CDR3 length: 15 residues. Trimming took off 6 bases at V and 4 bases at J, with 18 bases between the two ends. Profiled with immunoSEQ multiplex PCR; TCRdb holds only in-frame clones, not every one. The data hold under 150,000 clones, with 88% observed a single time. The J gene is TRBJ1-1, the V gene TRBV6-6; the D gene is possibly TRBD1 (5 bases). The source material was peripheral blood. This receptor was taken from a human donor in a cohort sampled during active COVID-19. CDR3 sequence: CASSPAGGGGTEAFF. CDR3 DNA sequence: TGTGCCAGCAGCCCCGCGGGGGGAGGAGGCACTGAAGCTTTCTTT.